Below, 29 T cell receptor beta chains from the same sample are listed, as sequenced in a study of T cell changes during pregnancy in multiple sclerosis. Sequencing was performed with immunoSEQ multiplex PCR; in TCRdb, only in-frame clones are kept and a portion is missing. The table has 45,000 to 50,000 clones, 94% seen once; the top ten hold around 5.5%. Specimen: CD8+ T cells from peripheral blood mononuclear cells, collected before pregnancy. These receptors all come from a female donor with multiple sclerosis, enrolled in a pregnancy study.

This clone appeared once. The chain is built from TRBV10-2 and TRBJ2-7; 9 nucleotides agree with TRBD1. The CDR3 is 13 amino acids. Trimming at V came to 8 bases and at J to 5 bases, leaving 7 bases not matched to a gene. Germline lookup yields CDR1 WSHSY and CDR2 SAAADI. The CDR3 here is CASVLQGANEQYF. The DNA of the CDR3 is TGCGCCAGCGTCTTACAGGGGGCAAACGAGCAGTACTTC.

The chain couples TRBV6-1 to TRBJ1-5, with D possibly being TRBD1 (6 bases). There are 14 residues in the CDR3. V was trimmed by 5 bases and J by 3 bases, leaving 11 bases between them. Germline loops: CDR1 MNHNS, CDR2 SASEGT. CDR3 in DNA: TGTGCCAGCAGTAATCAGGGGATCAATCAGCCCCAGCATTTT. It encodes CASSNQGINQPQHF.

This clone was counted between two and nine times. The V call is TRBV7-8, the J call TRBJ2-7, with D tentatively TRBD1 (6 bases). CDR1 and CDR2 (germline): SGHVS, FQNEAQ. The CDR3 consists of 15 residues. V was trimmed by 0 bases and J by 5 bases, leaving 14 bases between them. As DNA, the CDR3 is TGTGCCAGCAGCTTAGCGGGGGCCCTCGGCCACGAGCAGTACTTC. The encoded protein is CASSLAGALGHEQYF.

The table lists this clone with a count of one. The chain carries TRBV7-9 and TRBJ2-2, with a possible D match to TRBD2 (5 bases). CDR3 length: 12 residues. V lost 3 bases to trimming and J lost 7 bases, with 6 bases between them. CDR1 SEHNR and CDR2 FQNEAQ come from the germline V gene (reference sequence). CDR3 in DNA: TGTGCCAGCAGCTTCCGGGGCGGGGAGCTGTTTTTT. Its protein product is CASSFRGGELFF.

V gene TRBV30 combines with J gene TRBJ1-2; no definite D call. Germline CDR1 reads GTSNPN; CDR2 reads SVGIG (reference sequence). This CDR3 is 13 amino acids long. Trimming shortened V by 4 bases and J by 3 bases, and 12 bases separated the two germline ends. CDR3 loop: CAWTEAGDYGYTF. Written as DNA, the CDR3 is TGTGCCTGGACCGAAGCGGGTGACTATGGCTACACCTTC.

V usage is TRBV10-2 and J usage is TRBJ2-2, with a weak D call TRBD2 (6 bases). The V end was cut by 7 bases, the J end by 0 bases, with 18 bases between. This CDR3 has 17 amino acids. Germline CDR1 WSHSY, CDR2 SAAADI. This CDR3 reads CASTLSGLSANTGELFF. CDR3 nucleotide sequence: TGCGCCAGCACCCTTTCGGGACTTTCGGCGAACACCGGGGAGCTGTTTTTT.

The chain employs TRBV7-3 and TRBJ2-2; 9 positions match TRBD2. From germline, CDR1 is SGHTA and CDR2 FQGTGA. The trim removed 2 bases at V and 6 bases at J, leaving 4 bases unmatched. This CDR3 contains 15 residues. The CDR3 DNA reads TGTGCCAGCAGCTTACTCGCGGGAGGGCCCGGGGAGCTGTTTTTT. Its translation: CASSLLAGGPGELFF.

The chain couples TRBV4-1 to TRBJ2-7; 13 positions agree with TRBD2. This CDR3 region has 14 residues. CDR1 and CDR2 from the germline V gene are MGHRA and YSYEKL. V dropped 5 bases and J dropped 3; count of bases not matched to a gene: 1. The CDR3 DNA sequence: TGCGCCAGCAGCGGGACTAGCGGGAACTACGAGCAGTACTTC. Its protein is CASSGTSGNYEQYF.

The chain carries TRBV28 and TRBJ2-3, with 7 bases fitting TRBD1. Germline V gives CDR1 MDHEN, CDR2 SYDVKM. V was pared by 6 bases and J by 2 bases, with 5 bases of the junction left unmatched. This CDR3 spans 14 amino acids. CDR3: CASSYRGATDTQYF. The CDR3 region has the DNA TGTGCCAGCAGCTACAGGGGAGCCACAGATACGCAGTATTTT.

This clone was picked up one time. V gene TRBV28 combines with J gene TRBJ2-2; D is possibly TRBD2 (5 bases). V lost 3 bases, J lost 7 bases, and 18 bases lay in between. Looked up from germline, CDR1 is MDHEN and CDR2 is SYDVKM. The CDR3 spans 16 residues. This CDR3 reads CASSFLSFGGLGELFF. In DNA form, the CDR3 reads TGTGCCAGCAGTTTCTTATCCTTCGGCGGGCTCGGGGAGCTGTTTTTT.

This chain uses TRBV23-1 with TRBJ2-7, with D tentatively TRBD1 (6 bases). TRBV23-1 is known as an ORF, though its function is uncertain. This CDR3 comprises 15 residues. V was clipped by 3 bases and J by 3 bases, with 15 bases between them. In DNA form, the CDR3 reads TGCGCCAGCAGTCACCCGGAACAGGGTGGCTACGAGCAGTACTTC. This translates into CASSHPEQGGYEQYF.

The J gene is TRBJ2-3, the V gene TRBV2, with TRBD2 identical over 9 bases. The CDR3 is 17 residues long. Germline values: CDR1 SNHLY, CDR2 FYNNEI. With V trimmed by 5 bases and J by 5 bases, 14 bases remained unmatched. CDR3 sequence (DNA): TGTGCCAGCAGTCCCAGTCGGGGGCGGGGGGGAGGAGATACGCAGTATTTT. As protein: CASSPSRGRGGGDTQYF. Full variable domain (missing parts from reference TRBV2 and TRBJ2-3): EPEVTQTPSHQVTQMGQEVILRCVPISNHLYFYWYRQILGQKVEFLVSFYNNEISEKSEIFDDQFSVERPDGSNFTLKIRSTKLEDSAMYFCASSPSRGRGGGDTQYFGPGTRLTVL.

This chain links TRBV27 with TRBJ2-1, with 12 bases lining up with TRBD2. With V trimmed by 5 bases and J by 3 bases, 5 bases remained unmatched. This CDR3 is 16 amino acids long. CDR1 and CDR2 from the germline V gene are MNHEY and SMNVEV (reference sequence). The CDR3 region has the DNA TGTGCCAGCAGTGCCCGACTAGCGGGAGACTACAATGAGCAGTTCTTC. Translation: CASSARLAGDYNEQFF.

This chain uses TRBV30 with TRBJ2-1, with a tentative D call TRBD2 (6 bases). Germline V gene lookup returns CDR1 GTSNPN and CDR2 SVGIG (reference sequence). V was trimmed by 0 bases and J by 3 bases, leaving 12 bases between them. This CDR3 region has 15 residues. The CDR3 DNA follows: TGTGCCTGGAGTGTGGGGGGAGTGGACTACAATGAGCAGTTCTTC. As protein: CAWSVGGVDYNEQFF.

J is TRBJ2-1 and V is TRBV30, with D possibly matching TRBD2 (6 bases). Deletions cut 3 bases from V and 9 bases from J, with 6 bases between. The CDR3 totals 10 residues. Germline CDR1 is GTSNPN and CDR2 is SVGIG (reference sequence). The CDR3 spells CAWRGGEQFF. The CDR3 DNA follows: TGTGCCTGGAGGGGGGGTGAGCAGTTCTTC.

The V gene is TRBV15, the J gene TRBJ1-5; 12 bases map to TRBD1. Germline V lookup: CDR1 LNHNV, CDR2 YYDKDF (reference sequence). This CDR3 spans 16 amino acids. V gave up 0 bases and J gave up 7 bases; unmatched junction bases: 4. CDR3 sequence (DNA): TGTGCCACCAGCAGAGATGGGACAGGGGGCGCCCAGCCCCAGCATTTT. This gives the protein CATSRDGTGGAQPQHF.

The V gene is TRBV7-9, the J gene TRBJ2-1; 11 nucleotides match TRBD2. J lost 6 bases, V lost 4 bases, and 5 bases had no gene match. CDR3 size: 15 residues. CDR1 and CDR2 (germline): SEHNR, FQNEAQ (reference sequence). CDR3 amino acids: CASSSPGLAVNEQFF. The CDR3 DNA reads TGTGCCAGCAGCTCTCCGGGACTAGCGGTCAATGAGCAGTTCTTC.

The chain has TRBV19 and TRBJ2-7, with TRBD1 matching over 9 bases. CDR1 and CDR2 (germline): LNHDA, SQIVND (reference sequence). The CDR3 has 14 amino acids. V gave up 4 bases and J gave up 4 bases; unmatched junction bases: 5. The CDR3: CASSTTGGGYEQYF. DNA for the CDR3: TGTGCCAGTAGTACCACAGGGGGCGGTTACGAGCAGTACTTC. The full variable domain, rest sourced from reference TRBV19 and TRBJ2-7, is DGGITQSPKYLFRKEGQNVTLSCEQNLNHDAMYWYRQDPGQGLRLIYYSQIVNDFQKGDIAEGYSVSREKKESFPLTVTSAQKNPTAFYLCASSTTGGGYEQYFGPGTRLTVT.

This chain joins TRBV7-9 and TRBJ1-2; D might be TRBD1 (5 bases). The V gene's germline CDR1 is SEHNR and CDR2 FQNEAQ (reference sequence). V lost 5 bases, J lost 5 bases, and 18 bases lay in between. The CDR3 runs 15 residues. The CDR3, as DNA: TGTGCCAGCAGCCGCGCGGGGGATTCGGCTTATGGCTACACCTTC. It translates to CASSRAGDSAYGYTF.

The chain combines TRBV6-1 with TRBJ1-5, with 8 nucleotides matching TRBD1. Per germline, CDR1 MNHNS and CDR2 SASEGT. CDR3 length: 16 amino acids. V shed 3 bases and J 2 bases; nucleotides not matched to a gene: 6. CDR3: CASSDPPGGGNQPQHF. For the CDR3, the DNA is TGTGCCAGCAGTGACCCCCCAGGGGGCGGCAATCAGCCCCAGCATTTT.

The chain joins TRBV15 to TRBJ2-5, with a possible D match to TRBD1 (5 bases). Germline-derived CDR1 and CDR2 are LNHNV and YYDKDF (reference sequence). Trimming cost V 1 base and J 5 bases, with 17 bases left between them. CDR3 length: 16 amino acids. The CDR3 coding sequence is TGTGCCACCAGCAGAGCGTTGACAGACCCTAAGGAGACCCAGTACTTC. It translates to CATSRALTDPKETQYF.

The sample holds one count of this clone. CDR3 nucleotide sequence: TGTGCCAGCAGTGACTCGGGACAGGGAGGCTACACCTTC. Its translation is CASSDSGQGGYTF. The V gene is TRBV6-4, the J gene TRBJ1-2, with 9 bases aligning to TRBD1. Germline V gene sequence: CDR1 MRHNA, CDR2 SNTAGT. CDR3 size: 13 residues. Unmatched junction bases numbered 1, after V lost 0 bases and J lost 8 bases.

The CDR3 DNA reads TGTGCCAGCAGTGAAGGCCACACCTACGAGCAGTACTTC. It specifies CASSEGHTYEQYF. The chain links TRBV2 to TRBJ2-7; unclear D gene. The CDR3 contains 13 residues. With 1 base removed from V and 2 bases from J, the gap between germline ends came to 6 bases. Looked up from germline, CDR1 is SNHLY and CDR2 is FYNNEI.

The genes are TRBV4-1 and TRBJ2-7, with TRBD2 identical over 9 bases. The CDR3 length is 15 residues. From germline, CDR1 is MGHRA and CDR2 YSYEKL. With V trimmed by 1 base and J by 2 bases, 3 bases remained unmatched. The CDR3 bases are TGCGCCAGCAGCCAAGCTCTAGCGGGGCCCTACGAGCAGTACTTC. Translating it yields CASSQALAGPYEQYF.

The genes are TRBV28 and TRBJ1-1; 7 bases are a match to TRBD1. The CDR3 has 19 amino acids. J was trimmed by 3 bases and V by 3 bases; bases with no gene match: 19. Germline lookup yields CDR1 MDHEN and CDR2 SYDVKM. CDR3 in DNA: TGTGCCAGCAGTTTCGAGGGACAGAGTACAGAACTCTGGGACACTGAAGCTTTCTTT. It yields the protein CASSFEGQSTELWDTEAFF.

This clone has only a few counts. This chain joins TRBV7-9 and TRBJ2-7, with 8 bases fitting TRBD1. Germline V gene data show CDR1 as SEHNR and CDR2 as FQNEAQ (reference sequence). V trimming: 7 bases; J trimming: 2 bases; junction bases outside the gene matches: 7. This CDR3 has 14 residues. The chain's CDR3 is CASNGGQGAYEQYF. CDR3 in DNA: TGTGCCAGCAACGGCGGACAGGGCGCCTACGAGCAGTACTTC.

A few counts support this clone. The chain uses TRBV4-1 and TRBJ1-5; D remains unclear. Trimming removed 3 bases from V and 6 bases from J, with 12 bases in between. CDR3 length: 14 residues. Germline V gene sequence: CDR1 MGHRA, CDR2 YSYEKL. Here the CDR3 reads CASSQGRDRQPQHF. Written as DNA, the CDR3 is TGCGCCAGCAGCCAGGGCCGGGATCGTCAGCCCCAGCATTTT.

The chain couples TRBV4-1 to TRBJ1-2; 10 bases are shared with TRBD1. The CDR3 spans 14 residues. Germline-derived CDR1 and CDR2 are MGHRA and YSYEKL. V was clipped by 6 bases and J by 3 bases; unmatched bases: 4. Written as DNA, the CDR3 is TGCGCCAGCAGTCGACAGGGGGCGGACTATGGCTACACCTTC. Its protein product is CASSRQGADYGYTF.

The count of this clone is one. J is TRBJ2-7 and V is TRBV27; 9 bases match TRBD1. Unmatched junction bases numbered 9, after V lost 6 bases and J lost 3 bases. This CDR3 is 15 amino acids long. Germline V CDR1 and CDR2: MNHEY, SMNVEV (reference sequence). The CDR3, as DNA: TGTGCCAGCAGCTCTCTACAGGGGGCGGACTACGAGCAGTACTTC. Its protein is CASSSLQGADYEQYF.